Listed below are T cell receptor beta chains from one sample, sequenced in a study of T cells in Graves' hyperthyroidism and ophthalmopathy. TCRdb reprocessed the multiplex PCR reads via MiXCR and lists one record per CDR3 protein. The table has under 450,000 distinct CDR3 sequences, about a sixth seen once. Material for sequencing was blood. These receptors came from a young woman with Graves' hyperthyroidism. CDR3s include the opening cysteine and the closing phenylalanine or tryptophan.

len	v_gene	CDR3aa
12	TRBV20-1	CSASRAGYEQYF
14	TRBV19	CASSIARNQETQYF
12	TRBV28	CASSSRRDGYTF
18	TRBV20-1	CSASFGLAGGRTQETQYF
18	TRBV20-1	CSARDLDRATISAGELFF
17	TRBV7-2	CASSPRTGISSGNTIYF
16	TRBV10-2	CASISTSGHTYNEQFF
16	TRBV7-6	CASSLEAQGAADTQYF
16	TRBV5-1	CASSFLDRASNTEAFF
12	TRBV20-1	CSASPHTDTQYF
14	TRBV5-1	CASSLEAGPGEQYF
12	TRBV15	CATSREQDEQYF
14	TRBV19	CASRLAGASYEQYF
15	TRBV9	CASSASGRFTDTQYF
12	TRBV29-1	CSVYRGRTEAFF
13	TRBV19	CASSYGLFTEAFF
13	TRBV6-4	CASSDNENTEAFF
15	TRBV6-1	CASSRDREGNSPLHF
19	TRBV7-2	CASSLKQGEGGGDGNTIYF
13	TRBV6-5	CASSSTSWETQYF
16	TRBV6-5	CASSYPSPLSSYEQYF
14	TRBV20-1	CSARGTGTNSPLHF
13	TRBV11-2	CASSSGTGIGYTF
17	TRBV13	CASSLVLPGGANTEAFF
15	TRBV7-9	CASSSGQRFSYEQYF
13	TRBV29-1	CSVVSGGDAEQYF
13	TRBV29-1	CSVESRSQETQYF
18	TRBV6-2/TRBV6-3	CASSYSKTRRTSTDTQYF
14	TRBV7-9	CASSLGAGVGEQFF
13	TRBV6-1	CASSTHLAYEQYF
21	TRBV5-1	CASSLTGQQRFSGMYTDTQYF
13	TRBV6-1	CASSPWRAPGYTF
19	TRBV7-8	CASTTRLGTGAALPYEQYF
18	TRBV24-1	CATSDRNTSERSYNEQFF
21	TRBV19	CASSVDSPGLAGVGYTDTQYF
14	TRBV6-1	CASRSQRMNTEAFF
15	TRBV6-2/TRBV6-3	CASSYKQGVRYEQYF
16	TRBV11-2	CASSPLQGANTGELFF
18	TRBV27	CASSLYIVIRERTGELFF
15	TRBV7-8	CASSLGIDSNQPQHF
14	TRBV7-8	CASSMDRGRVGAFF
16	TRBV5-7	CASSLDPVGRGNEQFF
13	TRBV12-3/TRBV12-4	CASRGRDGGELFF